A selection of T cell receptor beta chains follows, all from one sample in a study of blood T cell repertoires in COVID-19. Measured with immunoSEQ multiplex PCR; TCRdb has only the in-frame clones, and not every one. The repertoire has approximately 13,000 clones, roughly nine tenths of them found once; the top ten carry roughly 15%. Sample: peripheral blood. The receptors stem from a man between 45 and 60 years old with active COVID-19. The CDR3 runs from the conserved cysteine through the conserved F or W. D genes are given only for firm matches. Some rows mark clone size as missing; the rest say once, few, many or name a class of expanded clone.

V: TRBV19
size: NA
J: TRBJ2-1
D: TRBD1
length: 14
DNA: TGTGCCAGTAGTATGCAGGGGGCGGGGAATGAGCAGTTCTTC
CDR3: CASSMQGAGNEQFF

V: TRBV6-5
size: NA
J: TRBJ2-1
D: NA
length: 14
DNA: TGTGCCAGCAACCAGGGCGCGGTCTACAATGAGCAGTTCTTC
CDR3: CASNQGAVYNEQFF

V: TRBV6-2/TRBV6-3
size: NA
J: TRBJ1-1
D: NA
length: 14
DNA: TGTGCCAGCAGTCTAACGGGACACCTCACTGAAGCTTTCTTT
CDR3: CASSLTGHLTEAFF

V: TRBV7-2
size: once
J: TRBJ1-2
D: NA
length: 13
DNA: TGTGCCAGCAGCTTAGGTGGGGCCTATGGCTACACCTTC
CDR3: CASSLGGAYGYTF

V: TRBV14
size: NA
J: TRBJ2-3
D: NA
length: 15
DNA: TGTGCCAGCAGGCCCCAGAGGACTAGCACAGATACGCAGTATTTT
CDR3: CASRPQRTSTDTQYF

V: TRBV3-1/TRBV3-2
size: once
J: TRBJ1-1
D: TRBD1
length: 13
DNA: TGTGCCAGCAGCCCTCCGGGACAGCAAAAAGCTTTCTTT
CDR3: CASSPPGQQKAFF

V: TRBV30
size: NA
J: TRBJ2-2
D: TRBD1
length: 14
DNA: TGTGCCTGGGGACTGGACAGGGGGCGTGGGGAGCTGTTTTTT
CDR3: CAWGLDRGRGELFF

V: TRBV27
size: NA
J: TRBJ1-5
D: NA
length: 15
DNA: TGTGCCAGCAGTTCGGTGGACAGAGACAATCAGCCCCAGCATTTT
CDR3: CASSSVDRDNQPQHF

V: TRBV25-1
size: NA
J: TRBJ2-3
D: NA
length: 13
DNA: TGTGCCAGCAGTGACCCCAGTAGGAGGGCGCAGTATTTT
CDR3: CASSDPSRRAQYF

V: TRBV11-3
size: NA
J: TRBJ2-1
D: TRBD2
length: 16
DNA: TGTGCCAGCAGCCCCGGTTGGACTAGCGGATACAATGAGCAGTTCTTC
CDR3: CASSPGWTSGYNEQFF

V: TRBV5-1
size: NA
J: TRBJ2-6
D: TRBD1
length: 20
DNA: TGCGCCAGCTCCCTTTTGGGACAGACCTACGCAGGCTCTGGGGCCAACGTCCTGACTTTC
CDR3: CASSLLGQTYAGSGANVLTF

V: TRBV2
size: NA
J: TRBJ2-2
D: NA
length: 15
DNA: TGTGCCAGCAGTGGGGGCCTAGCGAACACCGGGGAGCTGTTTTTT
CDR3: CASSGGLANTGELFF

V: TRBV2
size: NA
J: TRBJ2-1
D: NA
length: 15
DNA: TGTGCCAGCACGGTCCAGGGGTCATCCTACAATGAGCAGTTCTTC
CDR3: CASTVQGSSYNEQFF

V: TRBV19
size: NA
J: TRBJ2-1
D: NA
length: 13
DNA: TGTGCCAGTAGAGAATCGACAGACAATGAGCAGTTCTTC
CDR3: CASRESTDNEQFF

V: TRBV7-2
size: NA
J: TRBJ2-7
D: TRBD2
length: 15
DNA: TGTGCCAGCAGCTCCTCCGGGACTACAGCCTACGAGCAGTACTTC
CDR3: CASSSSGTTAYEQYF

V: TRBV5-4
size: NA
J: TRBJ2-5
D: NA
length: 17
DNA: TGTGCCAGCAGCTTGGCCTCGTCGGGACATAGTCGGGAGACCCAGTACTTC
CDR3: CASSLASSGHSRETQYF

V: TRBV7-9
size: NA
J: TRBJ2-3
D: NA
length: 15
DNA: TGTGCCAGCAGCAGCTGGGACTTGGCCACAGATACGCAGTATTTT
CDR3: CASSSWDLATDTQYF

V: TRBV2
size: NA
J: TRBJ2-1
D: TRBD1
length: 15
DNA: TGTGCCAGCAGTTTACAGGGGATCTCCTACAATGAGCAGTTCTTC
CDR3: CASSLQGISYNEQFF

V: TRBV28
size: NA
J: TRBJ2-2
D: TRBD2
length: 14
DNA: TGTGCCAGCAGCCGACTAGCGGGGACCGGGGAGCTGTTTTTT
CDR3: CASSRLAGTGELFF